A single T cell receptor beta chain is shown here with its context. The data originate from a study of PD-L1 blockade in urothelial cancer. Background on the study: Prior chemotherapy in patients spanned 0 to 3 regimens. At 3 weeks after treatment start (second dose) and again at 6 weeks, blood was analyzed. Blood samples contained a median about 150,000 T cells.

Metastatic or locally advanced urothelial carcinoma was present in the patients. The CDR3 consists of 16 residues. CDR1 is MDHEN and CDR2 is SYDVKM in the germline V gene. Trimming cost V 1 base and J 4 bases; bases outside gene matches: 9. Method: immunoSEQ multiplex PCR; TCRdb's copy keeps in-frame clones and lacks some. The table records approximately 110,000 clones, about 85% of them present only once. This clonotype originated in a man over 45 with urothelial cancer. The specimen comprised PBMCs, sampled around atezolizumab (anti-PD-L1) treatment. This rearrangement joins TRBV28 to TRBJ2-7, with TRBD1 matching over 8 bases. CDR3 region: CASSLSYDRGKYEQYF. CDR3 nucleotides: TGTGCCAGCAGTTTATCCTACGACAGGGGCAAGTACGAGCAGTACTTC.